These 6 T cell receptor beta chains originate from one sample sequenced in a study of cytomegalovirus exposure and HLA in healthy donors. The PCR had 60 Vbeta and 13 Jbeta primers. Data came from immunoSEQ multiplex PCR; TCRdb stores just in-frame clones and leaves some out. Of around 200,000 clones in the sample, just over 75% were seen once. Sample: PBMCs. The source of these receptors is a woman aged 55-70 years in good health and CMV-seropositive.

CDR3: CASSLDSSTNYGYTF. CDR3 DNA: TGTGCCAGCAGCTTGGATTCCTCTACTAACTATGGCTACACCTTC. J is TRBJ1-2 and V is TRBV5-4, with D unresolved. V lost 0 bases, J lost 0 bases, and 9 bases lay in between. Germline V gene data show CDR1 as SGHNT and CDR2 as YYREEE (reference sequence). This CDR3 is 15 amino acids long.

This sequence joins TRBV4-2 and TRBJ2-7; possible D gene TRBD2, 7 bases. With 1 base removed from V and 5 bases from J, the gap between germline ends came to 12 bases. The CDR3 sequence is 14 residues long. Germline V gene data show CDR1 as LGHNA and CDR2 as YNFKEQ. Here the CDR3 reads CASSQVGGADEQYF. CDR3 DNA sequence: TGTGCCAGCAGCCAAGTAGGGGGGGCGGACGAGCAGTACTTC.

V gene TRBV18 combines with J gene TRBJ1-5; TRBD1 might be the D (6 bases). Between the trimmed V and J ends, which lost 3 bases and 4 bases, there was a span of 13 bases. Per the germline V gene, CDR1 is KGHSH and CDR2 is LQKENI. This CDR3 is built from 15 residues. CDR3 residues: CASSPGGARNQPQHF. In nucleotides, the CDR3 is TGTGCCAGCTCACCGGGGGGGGCTAGAAATCAGCCCCAGCATTTT.

The chain couples TRBV5-1 to TRBJ2-1, with D tentatively TRBD1 (6 bases). CDR3 size: 15 residues. The V gene lost 4 bases and the J gene lost 2 bases, with 13 bases spanning the gap. Germline lookup yields CDR1 SGHRS and CDR2 YFSETQ. The CDR3 DNA reads as TGCGCCAGCAGCCAGCTACAGGGACCCTACAATGAGCAGTTCTTC. Its translation is CASSQLQGPYNEQFF.

This clone was detected only a few times. The chain recombines TRBV7-2 with TRBJ2-3; TRBD2 matches at 7 bases. This CDR3 comprises 17 residues. Germline V gene data show CDR1 as SGHTA and CDR2 as FQGNSA. Trimming removed 0 bases from V and 1 base from J; junction bases left unmatched: 7. CDR3: CASSLAGSGKGTDTQYF. The CDR3 DNA reads TGTGCCAGCAGCTTAGCTGGGAGCGGGAAGGGCACAGATACGCAGTATTTT.

The chain recombines TRBV5-6 with TRBJ2-3; 12 nucleotides align to TRBD1. The CDR3 length is 15 residues. J was trimmed by 8 bases and V by 4 bases; bases with no gene match: 8. Germline assignment: CDR1 SGHDT and CDR2 YYEEEE. CDR3 coding DNA: TGTGCCAGCAGCGGGCCGGGACAGGGGGCCGGTACGCAGTATTTT. Translation gives CASSGPGQGAGTQYF.